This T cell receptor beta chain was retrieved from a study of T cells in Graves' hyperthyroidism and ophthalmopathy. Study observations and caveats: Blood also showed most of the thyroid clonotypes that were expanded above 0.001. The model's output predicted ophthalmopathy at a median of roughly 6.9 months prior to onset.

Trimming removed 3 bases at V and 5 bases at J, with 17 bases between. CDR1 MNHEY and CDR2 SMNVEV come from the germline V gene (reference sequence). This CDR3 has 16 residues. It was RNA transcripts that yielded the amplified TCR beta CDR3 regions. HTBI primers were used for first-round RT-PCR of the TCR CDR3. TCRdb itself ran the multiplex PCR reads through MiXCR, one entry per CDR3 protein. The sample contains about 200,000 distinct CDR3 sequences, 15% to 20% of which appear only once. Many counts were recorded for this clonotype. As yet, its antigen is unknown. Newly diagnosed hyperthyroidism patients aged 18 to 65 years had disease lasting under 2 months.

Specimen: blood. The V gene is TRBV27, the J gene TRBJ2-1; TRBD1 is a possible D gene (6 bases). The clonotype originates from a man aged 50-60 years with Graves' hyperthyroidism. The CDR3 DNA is TGTGCCAGCAGTTTCTTCCGGACAGAGAAGAACAATGAGCAGTTCTTC. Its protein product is CASSFFRTEKNNEQFF.